The rows below give T cell receptor beta chains drawn from one sample of a study of blood T cells in healthy people across ages. TCRdb ran MiXCR on the 5' RACE reads and lists one entry per CDR3 protein. The sample has hundreds of thousands of distinct CDR3 sequences; approximately 50% are singletons. Input material: blood. The receptor set was obtained from a woman aged 60-70 years in good health. Both conserved end residues are part of each CDR3. Each record gives: V gene, D gene, CDR3 protein. A D gene is named only where the DNA matches it firmly.

>TRBV3-1|NA
CASSQDRRGTQYF
>TRBV5-6|NA
CASSYRKNYGYTF
>TRBV7-9|NA
CASSPEGRSGNTIYF
>TRBV18|TRBD1
CASSPSRTGTLNEQFF
>TRBV24-1|TRBD2
CATSDWGTSGRFNEQFF
>TRBV3-1|NA
CASSQDSGGRQFF
>TRBV28|NA
CASSLGGGWEQYF
>TRBV7-9|NA
CASSLIATGEYGYTF
>TRBV9|NA
CASSVGGVNTDTQYF
>TRBV7-9|NA
CASSLLRPSSYNEQFF
>TRBV18|NA
CASSLTGSPTEAFF
>TRBV4-2|TRBD2
CASSHGTGTSGNGRTDTQYF
>TRBV20-1|NA
CSARDLAEQFF
>TRBV29-1|TRBD1
CSIIGTGDTDTQYF
>TRBV7-2|TRBD1
CASMTGNGNTIYF
>TRBV29-1|NA
CSAGPSSYEQYF
>TRBV20-1|NA
CSAEGLLDNEQFF
>TRBV20-1|TRBD2
CSANRLASISTVEQFF
>TRBV29-1|NA
CSVEEGGAFF